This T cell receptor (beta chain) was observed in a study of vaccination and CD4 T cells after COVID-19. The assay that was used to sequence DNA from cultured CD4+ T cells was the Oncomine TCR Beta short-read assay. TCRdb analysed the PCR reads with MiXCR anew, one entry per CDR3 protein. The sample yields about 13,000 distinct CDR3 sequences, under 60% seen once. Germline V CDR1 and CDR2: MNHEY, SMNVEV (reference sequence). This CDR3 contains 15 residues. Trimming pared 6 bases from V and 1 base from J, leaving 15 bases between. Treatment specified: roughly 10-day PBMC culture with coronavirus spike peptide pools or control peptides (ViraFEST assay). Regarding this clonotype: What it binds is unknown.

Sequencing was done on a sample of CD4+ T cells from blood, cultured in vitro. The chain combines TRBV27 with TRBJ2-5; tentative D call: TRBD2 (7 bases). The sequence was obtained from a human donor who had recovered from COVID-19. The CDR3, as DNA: TGTGCCAGCAGGTCGGGGGGCGGGAGCCAAGAGACCCAGTACTTC. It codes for CASRSGGGSQETQYF.